The clone carrying this T cell receptor beta chain occurred once. The antigen is unknown. The entry originates in a study of T cell responses to AZD1222 COVID-19 vaccine. Study-wide results and limits: Following two doses of AZD1222, Spike-specific TCR breadth and depth rose. Donors were largely white British and mainly female; clonal diversity was possibly underestimated. All repertoire sampling was performed exclusively after the peak T cell response.

The germline gives CDR1 SGHRS, CDR2 YFSETQ. The CDR3 length is 15 residues. Unmatched junction bases numbered 6, after V lost 5 bases and J lost 3 bases. Profiling relied on immunoSEQ multiplex PCR, and the TCRdb table lists in-frame clones only, not all of them. This repertoire shows 110,000 to 150,000 clones, approximately 85% found once; its top ten account for more than 7%. This sequence originates from an adult in good health. Here the sequenced sample was peripheral blood, taken on day 0 of AZD1222 vaccination. This chain joins TRBV5-1 and TRBJ2-7, with TRBD2 identical over 12 bases. The CDR3 here is CASSPGLAGIYEQYF. The CDR3 nucleotides are TGCGCCAGCAGTCCCGGACTAGCGGGAATCTACGAGCAGTACTTC.